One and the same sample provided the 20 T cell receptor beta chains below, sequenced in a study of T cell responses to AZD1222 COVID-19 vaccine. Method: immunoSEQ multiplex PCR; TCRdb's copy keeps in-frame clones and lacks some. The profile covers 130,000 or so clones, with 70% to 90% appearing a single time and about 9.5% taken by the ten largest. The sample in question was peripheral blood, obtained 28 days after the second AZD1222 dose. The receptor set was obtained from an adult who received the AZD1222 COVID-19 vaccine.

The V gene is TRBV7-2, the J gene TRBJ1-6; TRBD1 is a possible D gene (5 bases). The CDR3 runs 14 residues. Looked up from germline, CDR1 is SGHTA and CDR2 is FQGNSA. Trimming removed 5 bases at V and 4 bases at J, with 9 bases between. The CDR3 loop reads CASSPGGYNSPLHF. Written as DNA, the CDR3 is TGTGCCAGCAGCCCGGGGGGGTATAATTCACCCCTCCACTTT. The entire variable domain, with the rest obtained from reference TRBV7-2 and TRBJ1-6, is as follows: GAGVSQSPSNKVTEKGKDVELRCDPISGHTALYWYRQSLGQGLEFLIYFQGNSAPDKSGLPSDRFSAERTGGSVSTLTIQRTQQEDSAVYLCASSPGGYNSPLHFGNGTRLTVT.

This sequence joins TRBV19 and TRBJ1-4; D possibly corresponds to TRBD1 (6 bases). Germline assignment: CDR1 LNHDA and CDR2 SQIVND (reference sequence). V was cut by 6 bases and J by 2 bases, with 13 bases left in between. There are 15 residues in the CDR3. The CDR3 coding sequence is TGTGCCAGTAGGCTCTGGGGGCGGACTAATGAAAAACTGTTTTTT. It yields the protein CASRLWGRTNEKLFF.

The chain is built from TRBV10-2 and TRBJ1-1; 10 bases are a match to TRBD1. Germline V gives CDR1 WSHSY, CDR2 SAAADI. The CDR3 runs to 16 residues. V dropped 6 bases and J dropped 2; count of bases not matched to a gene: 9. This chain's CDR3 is CASRDRGGATNTEAFF. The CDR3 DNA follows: TGCGCCAGCAGGGACAGGGGGGGAGCTACAAACACTGAAGCTTTCTTT.

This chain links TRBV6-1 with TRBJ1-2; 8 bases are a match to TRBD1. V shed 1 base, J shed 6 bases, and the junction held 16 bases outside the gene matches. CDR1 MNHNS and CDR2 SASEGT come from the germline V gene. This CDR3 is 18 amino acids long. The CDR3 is CASSEVWGRTGRGNGYTF. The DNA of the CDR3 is TGTGCCAGCAGTGAAGTATGGGGCCGGACAGGGAGGGGAAATGGCTACACCTTC.

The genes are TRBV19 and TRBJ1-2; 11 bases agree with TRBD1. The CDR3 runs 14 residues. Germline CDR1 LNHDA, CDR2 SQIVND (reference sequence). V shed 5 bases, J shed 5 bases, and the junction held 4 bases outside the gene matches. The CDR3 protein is CASSPRDRGYGYTF. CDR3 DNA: TGTGCCAGTAGTCCACGGGACAGGGGGTATGGCTACACCTTC.

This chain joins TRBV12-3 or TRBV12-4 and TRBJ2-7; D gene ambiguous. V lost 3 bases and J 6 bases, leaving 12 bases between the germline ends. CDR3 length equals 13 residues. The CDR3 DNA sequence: TGTGCCAGCAGTTTCGTCCCCGCCTCCGAGCAGTACTTC. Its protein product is CASSFVPASEQYF.

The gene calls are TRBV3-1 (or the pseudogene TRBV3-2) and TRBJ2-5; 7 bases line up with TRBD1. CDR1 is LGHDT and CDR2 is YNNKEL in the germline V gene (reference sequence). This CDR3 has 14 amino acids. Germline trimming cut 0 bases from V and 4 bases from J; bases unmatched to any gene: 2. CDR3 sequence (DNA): TGTGCCAGCAGCCAAGATTACAGGGGAGAGACCCAGTACTTC. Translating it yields CASSQDYRGETQYF.

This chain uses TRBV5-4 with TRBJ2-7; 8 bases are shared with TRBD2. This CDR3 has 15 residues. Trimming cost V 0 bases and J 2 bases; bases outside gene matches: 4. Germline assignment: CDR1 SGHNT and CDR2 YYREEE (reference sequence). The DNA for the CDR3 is TGTGCCAGCAGCTTGGGACGGGGGGGCCCCTACGAGCAGTACTTC. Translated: CASSLGRGGPYEQYF.

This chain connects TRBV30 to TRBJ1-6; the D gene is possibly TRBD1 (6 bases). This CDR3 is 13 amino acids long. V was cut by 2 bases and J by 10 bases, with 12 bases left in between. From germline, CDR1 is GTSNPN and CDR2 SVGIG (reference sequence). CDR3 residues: CAWSLTGGSPLHF. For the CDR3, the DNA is TGTGCCTGGAGTCTGACAGGAGGGTCACCCCTCCACTTT.

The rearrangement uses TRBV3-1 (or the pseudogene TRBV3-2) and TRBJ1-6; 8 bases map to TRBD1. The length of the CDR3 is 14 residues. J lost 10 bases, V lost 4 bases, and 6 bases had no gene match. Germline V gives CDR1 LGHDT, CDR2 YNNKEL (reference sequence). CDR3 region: CASSRTGTDSPLHF. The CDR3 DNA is TGTGCCAGCAGCCGGACAGGGACGGACTCACCCCTCCACTTT.

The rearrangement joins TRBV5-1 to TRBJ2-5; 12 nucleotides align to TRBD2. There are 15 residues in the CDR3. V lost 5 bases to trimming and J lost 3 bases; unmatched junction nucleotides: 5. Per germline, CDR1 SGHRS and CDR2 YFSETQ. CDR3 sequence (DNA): TGCGCCAGCAGACTAGCGGGAGGAGGAGAAGAGACCCAGTACTTC. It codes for CASRLAGGGEETQYF.

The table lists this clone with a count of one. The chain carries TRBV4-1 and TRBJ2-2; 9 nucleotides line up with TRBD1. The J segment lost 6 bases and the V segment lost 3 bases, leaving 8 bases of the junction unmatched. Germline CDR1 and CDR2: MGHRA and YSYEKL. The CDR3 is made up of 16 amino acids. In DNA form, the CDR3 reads TGCGCCAGCAGCCACCCGAACAGGGGGCCCGCCGGGGAGCTGTTTTTT. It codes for CASSHPNRGPAGELFF.

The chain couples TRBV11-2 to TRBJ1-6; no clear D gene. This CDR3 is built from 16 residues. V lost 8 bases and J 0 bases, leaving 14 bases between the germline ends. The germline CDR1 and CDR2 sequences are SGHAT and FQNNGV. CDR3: CASSGRWSSYNSPLHF. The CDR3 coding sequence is TGTGCCAGCTCGGGGAGGTGGAGCTCCTATAATTCACCCCTCCACTTT.

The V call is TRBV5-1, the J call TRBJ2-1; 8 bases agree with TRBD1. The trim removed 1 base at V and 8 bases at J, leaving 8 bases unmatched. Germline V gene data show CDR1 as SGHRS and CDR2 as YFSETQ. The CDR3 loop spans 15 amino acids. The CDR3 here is CASSLPQGALDEQFF. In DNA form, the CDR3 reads TGCGCCAGCAGCTTGCCGCAGGGGGCTTTGGATGAGCAGTTCTTC.

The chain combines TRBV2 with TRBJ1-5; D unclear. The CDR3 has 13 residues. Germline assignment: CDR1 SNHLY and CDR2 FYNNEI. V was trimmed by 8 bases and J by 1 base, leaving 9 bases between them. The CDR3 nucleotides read TGTGCCAGCCGTCAACAGAGCAATCAGCCCCAGCATTTT. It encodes CASRQQSNQPQHF.

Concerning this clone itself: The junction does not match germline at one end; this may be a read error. The CDR3: CASRTGTSGQGTQYF. CDR3 DNA: TGTGCCAGTAGGACCGGGACTAGCGGCCAAGGGACCCAGTACTTC. The chain carries TRBV19 and TRBJ2-5, with 11 bases identical to TRBD2. The germline V gene encodes CDR1 LNHDA and CDR2 SQIVND (reference sequence). This CDR3 comprises 15 residues.

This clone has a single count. The CDR3 sequence: CAWSVQGGVETQYF. The CDR3 nucleotides are TGTGCCTGGAGTGTCCAAGGAGGGGTGGAGACCCAGTACTTC. V and J are TRBV30 and TRBJ2-5, with D possibly TRBD2 on 6 matching bases. Trimming removed 0 bases at V and 5 bases at J, with 13 bases between. Looked up from germline, CDR1 is GTSNPN and CDR2 is SVGIG (reference sequence). The CDR3 extends over 14 amino acids.

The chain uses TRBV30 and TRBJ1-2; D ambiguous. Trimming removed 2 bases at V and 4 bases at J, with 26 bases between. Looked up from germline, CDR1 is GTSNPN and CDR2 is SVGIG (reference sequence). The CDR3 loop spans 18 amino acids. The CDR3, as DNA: TGTGCCTGGAGTTGTTGGGGTTCCTGTTCTCCGGAAATCTATGGCTACACCTTC. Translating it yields CAWSCWGSCSPEIYGYTF.

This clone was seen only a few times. CDR3 nucleotides: TGTGCCAGCAGGGTAGACCGGGACAGGGTCGGTCAGCCCCAGCATTTT. Translation gives CASRVDRDRVGQPQHF. The chain is built from TRBV2 and TRBJ1-5; TRBD1 agrees at 9 bases. The CDR3 runs 16 residues. The V gene's germline CDR1 is SNHLY and CDR2 FYNNEI. The V segment lost 6 bases and the J segment 6 bases; nucleotides outside the gene matches: 12.

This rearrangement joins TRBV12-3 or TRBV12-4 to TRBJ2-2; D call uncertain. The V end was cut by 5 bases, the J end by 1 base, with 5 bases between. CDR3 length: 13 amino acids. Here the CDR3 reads CASSAVNTGELFF. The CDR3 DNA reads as TGTGCCAGCAGTGCTGTGAACACCGGGGAGCTGTTTTTT.